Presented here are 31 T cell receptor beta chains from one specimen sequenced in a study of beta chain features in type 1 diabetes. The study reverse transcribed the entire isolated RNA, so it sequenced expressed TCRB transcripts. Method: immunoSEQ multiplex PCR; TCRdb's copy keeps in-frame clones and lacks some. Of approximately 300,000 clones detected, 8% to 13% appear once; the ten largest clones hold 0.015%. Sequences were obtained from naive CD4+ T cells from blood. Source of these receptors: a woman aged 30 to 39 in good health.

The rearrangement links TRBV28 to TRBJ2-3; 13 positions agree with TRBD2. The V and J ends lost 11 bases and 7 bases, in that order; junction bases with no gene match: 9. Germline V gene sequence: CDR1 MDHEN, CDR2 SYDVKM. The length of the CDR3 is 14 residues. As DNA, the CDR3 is TGTGCCCTCGGGGGGACTAGCGGGATCAATACGCAGTATTTT. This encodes CALGGTSGINTQYF. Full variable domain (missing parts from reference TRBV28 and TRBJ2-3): DVKVTQSSRYLVKRTGEKVFLECVQDMDHENMFWYRQDPGLGLRLIYFSYDVKMKEKGDIPEGYSVSREKKERFSLILESASTNQTSMYLCALGGTSGINTQYFGPGTRLTVL.

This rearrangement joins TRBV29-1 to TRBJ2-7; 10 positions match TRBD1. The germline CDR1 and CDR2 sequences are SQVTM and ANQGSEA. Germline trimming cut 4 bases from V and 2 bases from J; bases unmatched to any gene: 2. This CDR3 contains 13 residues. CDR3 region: CSVAGTGAYEQYF. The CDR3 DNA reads TGCAGCGTTGCTGGGACAGGGGCCTACGAGCAGTACTTC.

DNA of the CDR3: TGCGCCAGCAGCCAAGATCCGGGTGGCAATCAGCCCCAGCATTTT. This encodes CASSQDPGGNQPQHF. The rearrangement uses TRBV4-3 and TRBJ1-5, with D unclear. Per germline, CDR1 LGHNA and CDR2 YSLEER. The CDR3 has 15 residues. The V end was cut by 0 bases, the J end by 2 bases, with 8 bases between.

The CDR3 sequence is CASSARFQETQYF. DNA of the CDR3: TGTGCCAGCAGCGCCAGATTCCAAGAGACCCAGTACTTC. V and J are TRBV7-8 and TRBJ2-5; D is unresolved. The CDR3 is 13 amino acids. Trimming pared 5 bases from V and 1 base from J, leaving 8 bases between. Germline V gives CDR1 SGHVS, CDR2 FQNEAQ.

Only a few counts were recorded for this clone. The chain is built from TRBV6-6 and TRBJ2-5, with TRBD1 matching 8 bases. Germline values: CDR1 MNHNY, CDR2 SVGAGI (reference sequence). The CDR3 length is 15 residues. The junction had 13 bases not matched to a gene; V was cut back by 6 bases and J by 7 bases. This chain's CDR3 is CASSLDRDSQGTQYF. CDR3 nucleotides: TGTGCCAGCAGCCTGGACAGGGATTCTCAGGGGACCCAGTACTTC.

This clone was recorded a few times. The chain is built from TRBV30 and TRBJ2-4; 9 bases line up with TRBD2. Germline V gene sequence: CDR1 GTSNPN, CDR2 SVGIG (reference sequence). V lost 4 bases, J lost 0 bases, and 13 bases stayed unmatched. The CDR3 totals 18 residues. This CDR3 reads CAWIAGSGSPLAKNIQYF. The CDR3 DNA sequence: TGTGCCTGGATCGCAGGTAGCGGGAGCCCTTTAGCCAAAAACATTCAGTACTTC.

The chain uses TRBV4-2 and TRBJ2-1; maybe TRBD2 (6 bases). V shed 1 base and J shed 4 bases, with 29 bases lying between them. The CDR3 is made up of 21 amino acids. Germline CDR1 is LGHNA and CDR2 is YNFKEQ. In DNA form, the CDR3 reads TGTGCCAGCAGCCAAGCATATCCCTGGTCCCCGAGCGGGCTTCTGTACAATGAGCAGTTCTTC. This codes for CASSQAYPWSPSGLLYNEQFF.

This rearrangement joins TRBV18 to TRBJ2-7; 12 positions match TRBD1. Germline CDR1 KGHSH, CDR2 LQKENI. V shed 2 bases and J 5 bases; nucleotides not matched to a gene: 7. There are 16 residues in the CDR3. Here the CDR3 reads CASSPSTGQGADEQYF. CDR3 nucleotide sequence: TGTGCCAGCTCACCATCGACGGGACAGGGGGCCGACGAGCAGTACTTC.

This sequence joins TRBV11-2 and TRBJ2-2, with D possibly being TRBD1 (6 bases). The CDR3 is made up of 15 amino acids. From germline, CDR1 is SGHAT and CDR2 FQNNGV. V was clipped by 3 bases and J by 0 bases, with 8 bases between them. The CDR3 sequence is CASSLDSTNTGELFF. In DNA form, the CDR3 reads TGTGCCAGCAGCTTGGACAGTACGAACACCGGGGAGCTGTTTTTT. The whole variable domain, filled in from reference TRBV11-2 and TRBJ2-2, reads EAGVAQSPRYKIIEKRQSVAFWCNPISGHATLYWYQQILGQGPKLLIQFQNNGVVDDSQLPKDRFSAERLKGVDSTLKIQPAKLEDSAVYLCASSLDSTNTGELFFGEGSRLTVL.

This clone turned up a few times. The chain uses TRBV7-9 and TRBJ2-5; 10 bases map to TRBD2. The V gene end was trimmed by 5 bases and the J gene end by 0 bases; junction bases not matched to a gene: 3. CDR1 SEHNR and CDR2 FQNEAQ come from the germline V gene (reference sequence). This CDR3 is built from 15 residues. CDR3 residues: CASSPGLADQETQYF. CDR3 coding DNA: TGTGCCAGCAGCCCAGGACTAGCGGACCAAGAGACCCAGTACTTC.

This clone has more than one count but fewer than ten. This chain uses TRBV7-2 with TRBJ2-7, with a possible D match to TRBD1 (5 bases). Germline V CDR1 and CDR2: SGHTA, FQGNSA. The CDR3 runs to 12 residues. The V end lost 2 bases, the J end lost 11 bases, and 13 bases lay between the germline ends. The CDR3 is CASSLPLEGEYF. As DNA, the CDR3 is TGTGCCAGCAGCTTACCTCTAGAAGGGGAGTACTTC.

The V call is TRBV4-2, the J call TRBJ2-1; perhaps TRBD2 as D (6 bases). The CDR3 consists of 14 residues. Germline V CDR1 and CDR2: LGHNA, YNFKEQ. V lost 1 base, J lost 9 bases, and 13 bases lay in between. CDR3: CASSQGTTSGEQFF. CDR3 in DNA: TGTGCCAGCAGCCAAGGGACTACCTCGGGTGAGCAGTTCTTC.

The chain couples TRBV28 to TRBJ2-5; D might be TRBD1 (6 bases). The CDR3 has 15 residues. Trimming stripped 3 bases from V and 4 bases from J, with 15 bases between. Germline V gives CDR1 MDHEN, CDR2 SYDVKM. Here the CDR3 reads CASSFSMTGGETQYF. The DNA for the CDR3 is TGTGCCAGCAGTTTCAGTATGACAGGAGGAGAGACCCAGTACTTC.

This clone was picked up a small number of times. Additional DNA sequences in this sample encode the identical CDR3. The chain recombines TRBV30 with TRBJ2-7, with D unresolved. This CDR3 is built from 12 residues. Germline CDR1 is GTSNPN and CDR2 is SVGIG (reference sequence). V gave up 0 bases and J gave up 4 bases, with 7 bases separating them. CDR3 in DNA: TGTGCCTGGAGTGTACTTGGTTACGAGCAGTACTTC. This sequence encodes CAWSVLGYEQYF.

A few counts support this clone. In DNA form, the CDR3 reads TGTGCCTGGAGTGTACAGGGGGTCGGAAAACTGTTTTTT. Translating it yields CAWSVQGVGKLFF. This rearrangement joins TRBV30 to TRBJ1-4; 8 nucleotides line up with TRBD1. The CDR3 spans 13 residues. V trimming: 0 bases; J trimming: 10 bases; junction bases outside the gene matches: 4. The germline CDR1 and CDR2 sequences are GTSNPN and SVGIG (reference sequence).

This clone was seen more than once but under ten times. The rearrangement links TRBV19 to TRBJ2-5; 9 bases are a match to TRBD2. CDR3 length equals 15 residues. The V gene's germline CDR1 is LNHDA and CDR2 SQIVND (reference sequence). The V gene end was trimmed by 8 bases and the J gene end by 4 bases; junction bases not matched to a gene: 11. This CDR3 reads CASAPRPAGGETQYF. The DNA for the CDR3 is TGTGCCAGTGCGCCCAGGCCAGCGGGAGGAGAGACCCAGTACTTC.

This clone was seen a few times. The DNA of the CDR3 is TGTGCCAGCAGCTTACAGGCGTTCAGCACAGATACGCAGTATTTT. It encodes CASSLQAFSTDTQYF. The genes are TRBV7-2 and TRBJ2-3; no clear D gene. Germline values: CDR1 SGHTA, CDR2 FQGNSA. V lost 2 bases and J 0 bases, leaving 9 bases between the germline ends. CDR3 length: 15 residues.

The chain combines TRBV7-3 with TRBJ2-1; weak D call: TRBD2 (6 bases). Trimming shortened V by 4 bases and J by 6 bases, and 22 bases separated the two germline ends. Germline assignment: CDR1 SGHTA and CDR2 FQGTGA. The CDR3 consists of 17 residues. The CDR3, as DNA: TGTGCCAGCAGCTCGCATGGCGGCACGGGAGTCGGCAATGAGCAGTTCTTC. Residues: CASSSHGGTGVGNEQFF.

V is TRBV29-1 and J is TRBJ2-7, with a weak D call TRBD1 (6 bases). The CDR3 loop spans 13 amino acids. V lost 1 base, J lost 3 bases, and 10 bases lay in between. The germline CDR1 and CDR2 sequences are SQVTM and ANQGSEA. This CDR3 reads CSVEGSGDYEQYF. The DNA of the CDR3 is TGCAGCGTTGAAGGATCAGGGGACTACGAGCAGTACTTC.

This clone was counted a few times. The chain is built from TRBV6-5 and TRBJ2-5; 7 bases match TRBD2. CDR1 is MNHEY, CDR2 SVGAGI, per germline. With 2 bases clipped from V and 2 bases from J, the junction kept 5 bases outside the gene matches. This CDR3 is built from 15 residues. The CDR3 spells CASSYGRGRQETQYF. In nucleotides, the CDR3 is TGTGCCAGCAGTTACGGGAGGGGTAGACAAGAGACCCAGTACTTC.

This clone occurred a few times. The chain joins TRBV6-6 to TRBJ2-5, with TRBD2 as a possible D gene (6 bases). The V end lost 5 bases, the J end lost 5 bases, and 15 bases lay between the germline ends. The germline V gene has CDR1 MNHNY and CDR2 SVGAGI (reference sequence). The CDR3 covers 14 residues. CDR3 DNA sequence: TGTGCCAGCAGTCGGTTAGCGGTTGGGGAGACCCAGTACTTC. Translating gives CASSRLAVGETQYF.

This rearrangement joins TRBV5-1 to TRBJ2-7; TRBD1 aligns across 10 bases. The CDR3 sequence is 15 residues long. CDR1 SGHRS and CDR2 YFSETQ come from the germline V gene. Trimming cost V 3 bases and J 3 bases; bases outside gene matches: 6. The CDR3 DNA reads TGCGCCAGCAGCTATTCCTGGACAGGGGGCTACGAGCAGTACTTC. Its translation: CASSYSWTGGYEQYF.

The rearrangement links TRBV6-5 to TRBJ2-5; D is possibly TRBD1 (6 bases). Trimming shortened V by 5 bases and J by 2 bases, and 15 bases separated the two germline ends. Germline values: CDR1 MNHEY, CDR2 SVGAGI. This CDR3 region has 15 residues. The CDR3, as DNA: TGTGCCAGCAGTAAAGACAGGCGATCTCAAGAGACCCAGTACTTC. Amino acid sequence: CASSKDRRSQETQYF.

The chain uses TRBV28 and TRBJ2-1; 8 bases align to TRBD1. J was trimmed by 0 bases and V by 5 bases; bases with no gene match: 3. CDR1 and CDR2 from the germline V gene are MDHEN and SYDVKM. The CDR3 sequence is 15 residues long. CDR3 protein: CASSPDRVSYNEQFF. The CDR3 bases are TGTGCCAGCAGTCCGGACAGGGTCTCCTACAATGAGCAGTTCTTC. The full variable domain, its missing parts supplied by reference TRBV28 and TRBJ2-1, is DVKVTQSSRYLVKRTGEKVFLECVQDMDHENMFWYRQDPGLGLRLIYFSYDVKMKEKGDIPEGYSVSREKKERFSLILESASTNQTSMYLCASSPDRVSYNEQFFGPGTRLTVL.

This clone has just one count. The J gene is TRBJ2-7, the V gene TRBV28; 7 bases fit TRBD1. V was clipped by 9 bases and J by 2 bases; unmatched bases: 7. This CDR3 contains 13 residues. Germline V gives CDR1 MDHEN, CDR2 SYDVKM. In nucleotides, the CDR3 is TGTGCCAGGCAGGGACAGATAACCTACGAGCAGTACTTC. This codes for CARQGQITYEQYF.

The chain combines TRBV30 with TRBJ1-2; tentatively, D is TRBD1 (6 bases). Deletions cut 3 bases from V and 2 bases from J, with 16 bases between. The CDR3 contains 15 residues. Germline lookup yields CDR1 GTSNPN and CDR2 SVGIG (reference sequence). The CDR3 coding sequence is TGTGCCTGGAGCTCTAAGGGGGGGGGAAACTATGGCTACACCTTC. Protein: CAWSSKGGGNYGYTF.

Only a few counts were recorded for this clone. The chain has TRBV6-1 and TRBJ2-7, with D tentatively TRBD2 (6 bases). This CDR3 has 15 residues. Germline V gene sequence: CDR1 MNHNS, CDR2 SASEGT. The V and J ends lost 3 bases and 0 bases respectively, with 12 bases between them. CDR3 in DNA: TGTGCCAGCAGTGAGAGACTAGAATCCTCCTACGAGCAGTACTTC. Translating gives CASSERLESSYEQYF.

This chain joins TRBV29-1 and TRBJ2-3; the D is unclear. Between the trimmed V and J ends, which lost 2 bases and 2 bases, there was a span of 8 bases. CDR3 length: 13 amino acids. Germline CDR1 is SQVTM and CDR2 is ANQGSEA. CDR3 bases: TGCAGCGTTGAAAGGAGCTCCACAGATACGCAGTATTTT. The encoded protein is CSVERSSTDTQYF.

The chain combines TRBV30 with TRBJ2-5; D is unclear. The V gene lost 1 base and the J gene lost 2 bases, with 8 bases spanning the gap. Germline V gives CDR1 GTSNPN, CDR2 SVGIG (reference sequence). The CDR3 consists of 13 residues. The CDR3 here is CAWSGQLQETQYF. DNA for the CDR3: TGTGCCTGGAGTGGACAATTGCAAGAGACCCAGTACTTC.

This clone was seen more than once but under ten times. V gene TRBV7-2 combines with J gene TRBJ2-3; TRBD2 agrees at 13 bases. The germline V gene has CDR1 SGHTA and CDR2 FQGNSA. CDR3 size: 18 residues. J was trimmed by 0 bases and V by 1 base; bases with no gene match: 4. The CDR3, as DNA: TGTGCCAGCAGCTTAGTGGGACTAGCGGGGTCTAGCACAGATACGCAGTATTTT. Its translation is CASSLVGLAGSSTDTQYF.

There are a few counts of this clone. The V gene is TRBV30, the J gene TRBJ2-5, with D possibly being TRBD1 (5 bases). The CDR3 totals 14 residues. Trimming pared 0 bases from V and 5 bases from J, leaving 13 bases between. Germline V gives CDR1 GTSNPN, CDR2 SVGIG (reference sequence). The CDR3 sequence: CAWSVKEGVETQYF. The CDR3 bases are TGTGCCTGGAGTGTGAAGGAAGGGGTTGAGACCCAGTACTTC.